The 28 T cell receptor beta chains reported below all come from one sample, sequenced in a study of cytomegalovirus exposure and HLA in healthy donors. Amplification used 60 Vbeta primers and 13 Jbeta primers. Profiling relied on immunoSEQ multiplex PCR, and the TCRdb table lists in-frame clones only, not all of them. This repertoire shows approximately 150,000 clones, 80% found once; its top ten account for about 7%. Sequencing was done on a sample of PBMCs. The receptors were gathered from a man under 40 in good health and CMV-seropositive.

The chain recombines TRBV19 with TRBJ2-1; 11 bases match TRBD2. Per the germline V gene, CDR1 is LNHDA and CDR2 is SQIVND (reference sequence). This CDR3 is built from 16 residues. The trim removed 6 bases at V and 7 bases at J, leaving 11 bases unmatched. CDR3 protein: CASSHRTSGRRNEQFF. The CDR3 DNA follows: TGTGCCAGTAGCCACCGCACTAGCGGGAGAAGGAATGAGCAGTTCTTC.

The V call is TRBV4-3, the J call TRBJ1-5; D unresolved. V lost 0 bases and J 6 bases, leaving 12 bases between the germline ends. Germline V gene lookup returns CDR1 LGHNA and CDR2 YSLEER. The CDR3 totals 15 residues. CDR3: CASSQDLTGFQPQHF. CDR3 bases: TGCGCCAGCAGCCAAGATCTCACGGGTTTTCAGCCCCAGCATTTT.

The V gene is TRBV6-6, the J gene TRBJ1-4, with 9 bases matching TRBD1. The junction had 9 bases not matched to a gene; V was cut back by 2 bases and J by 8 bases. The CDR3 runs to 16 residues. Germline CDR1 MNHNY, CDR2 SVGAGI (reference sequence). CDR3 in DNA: TGTGCCAGCAGTTACAGGGGGGGACAGGGAAGCGAAAAACTGTTTTTT. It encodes CASSYRGGQGSEKLFF.

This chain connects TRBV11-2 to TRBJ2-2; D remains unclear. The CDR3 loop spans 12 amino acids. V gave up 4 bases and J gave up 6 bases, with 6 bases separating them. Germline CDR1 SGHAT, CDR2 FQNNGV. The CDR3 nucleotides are TGTGCCAGCAGCTCTATGGCCGGGGAGCTGTTTTTT. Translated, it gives CASSSMAGELFF.

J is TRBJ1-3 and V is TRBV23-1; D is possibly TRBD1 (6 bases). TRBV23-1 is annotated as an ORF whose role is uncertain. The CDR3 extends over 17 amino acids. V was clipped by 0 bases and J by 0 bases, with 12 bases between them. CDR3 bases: TGCGCCAGCAGTCAATCACAGGGTTTCGGCTCTGGAAACACCATATATTTT. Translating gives CASSQSQGFGSGNTIYF.

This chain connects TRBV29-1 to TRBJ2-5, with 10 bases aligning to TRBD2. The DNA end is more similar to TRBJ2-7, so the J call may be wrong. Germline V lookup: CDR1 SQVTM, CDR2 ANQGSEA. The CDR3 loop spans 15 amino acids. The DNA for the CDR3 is TGCAGCGTTGTAGGGAGCGGGAGGGGAACCTACGAGCAGTACTTC. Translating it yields CSVVGSGRGTYEQYF.

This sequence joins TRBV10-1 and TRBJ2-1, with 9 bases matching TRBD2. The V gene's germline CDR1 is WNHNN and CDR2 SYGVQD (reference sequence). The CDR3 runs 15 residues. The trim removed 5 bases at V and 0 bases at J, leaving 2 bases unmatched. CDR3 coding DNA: TGCGCCAGCAGTAATAGCGGGAGCTCCTACAATGAGCAGTTCTTC. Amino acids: CASSNSGSSYNEQFF.

The CDR3 loop is CASSLGRQYTEAFF. CDR3 nucleotide sequence: TGTGCCAGCAGCTTAGGGCGACAGTACACTGAAGCTTTCTTT. The chain combines TRBV13 with TRBJ1-1; maybe TRBD1 (5 bases). The CDR3 is made up of 14 amino acids. In germline, CDR1 is PRHDT, CDR2 FYEKMQ (reference sequence). The V and J ends lost 0 bases and 3 bases respectively, with 8 bases between them.

The CDR3 DNA is TGTGCCAGCAGCCAGTGGACAGGGGGGAGGTACGAGCAGTACTTC. It codes for CASSQWTGGRYEQYF. This rearrangement joins TRBV28 to TRBJ2-7, with 10 bases fitting TRBD1. V was clipped by 6 bases and J by 4 bases; unmatched bases: 9. Germline CDR1 MDHEN, CDR2 SYDVKM. This CDR3 contains 15 residues.

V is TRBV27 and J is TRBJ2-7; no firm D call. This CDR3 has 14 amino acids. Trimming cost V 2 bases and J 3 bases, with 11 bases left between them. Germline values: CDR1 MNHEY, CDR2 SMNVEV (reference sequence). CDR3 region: CASSLGPQVYEQYF. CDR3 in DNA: TGTGCCAGCAGTTTAGGCCCTCAGGTCTACGAGCAGTACTTC.

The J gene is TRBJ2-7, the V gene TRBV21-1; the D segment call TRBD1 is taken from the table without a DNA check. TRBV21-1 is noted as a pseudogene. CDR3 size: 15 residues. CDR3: CASSKSEGARDEQYF. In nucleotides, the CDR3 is TGTGCCAGCAGCAAGTCGGAGGGGGCCAGGGACGAGCAGTACTTC.

For the CDR3, the DNA is TGTGCCAGCAGCCCCCTCGGAGGGGTTGAGCAGTTCTTC. This sequence encodes CASSPLGGVEQFF. The chain combines TRBV7-2 with TRBJ2-1; TRBD2 might be the D (6 bases). V was shortened by 5 bases and J by 9 bases, with 14 bases between the two germline ends. The CDR3 is 13 amino acids. Looked up from germline, CDR1 is SGHTA and CDR2 is FQGNSA. The variable domain in full, with the rest retrieved from reference TRBV7-2 and TRBJ2-1, is GAGVSQSPSNKVTEKGKDVELRCDPISGHTALYWYRQSLGQGLEFLIYFQGNSAPDKSGLPSDRFSAERTGGSVSTLTIQRTQQEDSAVYLCASSPLGGVEQFFGPGTRLTVL.

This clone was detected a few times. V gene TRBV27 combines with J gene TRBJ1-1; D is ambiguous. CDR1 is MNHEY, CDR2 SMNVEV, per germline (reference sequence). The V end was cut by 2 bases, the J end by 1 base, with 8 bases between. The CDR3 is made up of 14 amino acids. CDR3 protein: CASSLLGPNTEAFF. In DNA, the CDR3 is TGTGCCAGCAGTTTACTGGGCCCGAACACTGAAGCTTTCTTT.

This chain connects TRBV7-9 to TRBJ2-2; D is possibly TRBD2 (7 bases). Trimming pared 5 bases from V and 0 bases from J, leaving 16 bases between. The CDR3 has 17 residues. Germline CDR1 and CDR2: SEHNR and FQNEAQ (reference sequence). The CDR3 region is CASSRGGGDTNTGELFF. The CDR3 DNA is TGTGCCAGCAGCCGGGGAGGGGGGGATACGAACACCGGGGAGCTGTTTTTT.

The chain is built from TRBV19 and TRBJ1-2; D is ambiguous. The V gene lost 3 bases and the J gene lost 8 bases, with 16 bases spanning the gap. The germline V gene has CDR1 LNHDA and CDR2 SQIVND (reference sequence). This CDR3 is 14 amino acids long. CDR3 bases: TGTGCCAGTAGTATGCGTACCGACCGGGGAGGCTACACCTTC. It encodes CASSMRTDRGGYTF.

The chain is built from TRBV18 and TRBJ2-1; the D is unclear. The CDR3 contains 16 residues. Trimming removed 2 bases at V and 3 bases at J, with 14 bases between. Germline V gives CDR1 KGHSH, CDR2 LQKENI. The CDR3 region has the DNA TGTGCCAGCTCACCAGATGGGCAGGCCCACTACAATGAGCAGTTCTTC. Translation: CASSPDGQAHYNEQFF.

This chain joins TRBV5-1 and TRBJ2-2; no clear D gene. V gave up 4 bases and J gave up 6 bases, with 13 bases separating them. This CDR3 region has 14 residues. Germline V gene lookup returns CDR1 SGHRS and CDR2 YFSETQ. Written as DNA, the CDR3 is TGCGCCAGCAGCCTTAATAGTGTGGCCGGGGAGCTGTTTTTT. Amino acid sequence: CASSLNSVAGELFF.

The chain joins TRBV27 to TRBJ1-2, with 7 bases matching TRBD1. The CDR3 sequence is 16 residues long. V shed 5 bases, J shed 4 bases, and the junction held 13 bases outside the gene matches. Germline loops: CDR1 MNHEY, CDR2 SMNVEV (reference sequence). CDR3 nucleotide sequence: TGTGCCAGCAGTGGATCGGGAAGGCAGGGGGTCTATGGCTACACCTTC. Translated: CASSGSGRQGVYGYTF.

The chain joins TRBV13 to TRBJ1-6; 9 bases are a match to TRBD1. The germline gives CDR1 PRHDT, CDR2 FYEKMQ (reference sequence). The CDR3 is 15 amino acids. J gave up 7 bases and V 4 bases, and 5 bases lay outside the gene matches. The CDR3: CASSSKTGGNSPLHF. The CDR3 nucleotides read TGTGCCAGCAGCTCCAAGACAGGGGGAAATTCACCCCTCCACTTT.

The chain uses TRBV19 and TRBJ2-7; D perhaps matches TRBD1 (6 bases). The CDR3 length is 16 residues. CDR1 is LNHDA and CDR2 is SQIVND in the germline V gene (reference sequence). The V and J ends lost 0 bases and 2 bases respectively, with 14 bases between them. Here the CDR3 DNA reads TGTGCCAGTAGTATAGAGGTCACAGGGCCTACCTACGAGCAGTACTTC. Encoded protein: CASSIEVTGPTYEQYF.

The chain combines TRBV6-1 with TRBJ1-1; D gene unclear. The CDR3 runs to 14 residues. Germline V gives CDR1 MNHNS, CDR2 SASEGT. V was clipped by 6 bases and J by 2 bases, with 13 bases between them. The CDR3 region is CASRTSTANTEAFF. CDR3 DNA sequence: TGTGCCAGCAGGACTTCAACGGCTAACACTGAAGCTTTCTTT.

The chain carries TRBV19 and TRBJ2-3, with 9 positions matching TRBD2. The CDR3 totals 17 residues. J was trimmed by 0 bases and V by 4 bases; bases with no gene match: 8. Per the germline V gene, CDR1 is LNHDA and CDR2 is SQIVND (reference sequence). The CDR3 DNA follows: TGTGCCAGTAGTAGAGCGGGGGGCTCTTACAGCACAGATACGCAGTATTTT. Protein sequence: CASSRAGGSYSTDTQYF.

The CDR3 nucleotides are TGTGCCAGCACAGGGGGCTATGGCTACACCTTC. Translating gives CASTGGYGYTF. The chain recombines TRBV6-1 with TRBJ1-2; the match to TRBD1 covers 7 bases. CDR3 length: 11 residues. The trim removed 7 bases at V and 4 bases at J, leaving 0 bases unmatched. CDR1 is MNHNS and CDR2 is SASEGT in the germline V gene.

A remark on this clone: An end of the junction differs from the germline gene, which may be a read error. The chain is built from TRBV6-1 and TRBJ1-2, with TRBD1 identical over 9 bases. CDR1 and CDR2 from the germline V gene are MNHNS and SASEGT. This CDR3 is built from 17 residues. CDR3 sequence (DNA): TGTGCCAGCAATGAAATTCCCCGGACAGGGGAGACGCGGGGCTACACCTTC. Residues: CASNEIPRTGETRGYTF.

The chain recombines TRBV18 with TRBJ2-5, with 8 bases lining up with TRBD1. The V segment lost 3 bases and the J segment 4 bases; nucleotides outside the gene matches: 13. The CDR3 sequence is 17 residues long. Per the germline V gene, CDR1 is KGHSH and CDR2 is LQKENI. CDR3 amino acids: CASSPPSAGGGGETQYF. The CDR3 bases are TGTGCCAGCTCACCCCCCTCGGCAGGGGGCGGAGGAGAGACCCAGTACTTC.

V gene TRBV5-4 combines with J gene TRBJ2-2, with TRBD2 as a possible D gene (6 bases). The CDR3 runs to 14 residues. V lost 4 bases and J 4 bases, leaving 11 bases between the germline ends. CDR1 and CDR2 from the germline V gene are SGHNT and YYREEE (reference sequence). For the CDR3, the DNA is TGTGCCAGCAGCCATGCGGGAATCACCGGGGAGCTGTTTTTT. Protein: CASSHAGITGELFF.

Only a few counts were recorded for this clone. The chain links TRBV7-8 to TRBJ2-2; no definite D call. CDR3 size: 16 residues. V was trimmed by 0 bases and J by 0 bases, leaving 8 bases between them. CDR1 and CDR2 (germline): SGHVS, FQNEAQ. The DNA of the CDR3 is TGTGCCAGCAGCTTAGCAGCGAGTACGAACACCGGGGAGCTGTTTTTT. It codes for CASSLAASTNTGELFF.

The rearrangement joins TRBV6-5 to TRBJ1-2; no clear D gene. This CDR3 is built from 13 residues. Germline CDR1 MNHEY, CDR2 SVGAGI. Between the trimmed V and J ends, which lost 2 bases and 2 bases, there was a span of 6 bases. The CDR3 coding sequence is TGTGCCAGCAGTTACGGAGGAAACTATGGCTACACCTTC. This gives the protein CASSYGGNYGYTF.